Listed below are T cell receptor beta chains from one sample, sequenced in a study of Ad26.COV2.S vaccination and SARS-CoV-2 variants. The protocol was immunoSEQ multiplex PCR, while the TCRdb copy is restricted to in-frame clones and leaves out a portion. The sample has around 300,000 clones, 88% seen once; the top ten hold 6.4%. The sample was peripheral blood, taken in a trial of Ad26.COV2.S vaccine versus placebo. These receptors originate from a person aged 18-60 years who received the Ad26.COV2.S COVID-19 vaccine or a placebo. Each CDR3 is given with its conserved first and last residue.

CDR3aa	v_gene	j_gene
CATSDTPGTGDLTF	TRBV6-5	TRBJ1-2
CASTPSGVNEQFF	TRBV19	TRBJ2-1
CASSPFRGNQHEQFF	TRBV11-2	TRBJ2-1
CASSSGTRSSQVRAGELFF	TRBV5-4	TRBJ2-2
CASSRSAADGYTF	TRBV7-3	TRBJ1-2
CASSPTVVHEQYF	TRBV9	TRBJ2-7
CASSQDARGTGANVLTF	TRBV4-2	TRBJ2-6
CASSIGSQVPYNEQFF	TRBV19	TRBJ2-1
CASSPAPPASTDTQYF	TRBV7-6	TRBJ2-3
CATGRGGYQVDTQYF	TRBV6-5	TRBJ2-3
CASSVETVGTEAFF	TRBV9	TRBJ1-1
CAWSRDRRTGELFF	TRBV30	TRBJ2-2
CASSLDRANTGELFF	TRBV2	TRBJ2-2
CAWSVSGGFEFF	TRBV30	TRBJ2-1
CASSQAPTGDGYGYTF	TRBV4-1	TRBJ1-2
CASSFSGLEPQHF	TRBV7-8	TRBJ1-5
CASSSGPPNSPLHF	TRBV7-3	TRBJ1-6
CASSQISGQAFF	TRBV14	TRBJ1-1
CAWSVLGSGVNTEAFF	TRBV30	TRBJ1-1
CASSRGLDVKREQYF	TRBV5-4	TRBJ2-7
CASRSGVTNTEAFF	TRBV6-6	TRBJ1-1
CASSSGPQETQYF	TRBV5-1	TRBJ2-5
CASSYAGGPPDTQYF	TRBV6-5	TRBJ2-3
CASSEVGRSVEQFF	TRBV6-1	TRBJ2-1
CASSVGGGNEQFF	TRBV9	TRBJ2-1
CASSNWGLAGEYEQYF	TRBV28	TRBJ2-7
CASSQSGGRVYGYTF	TRBV16	TRBJ1-2
CASSTLTGAGITEAFF	TRBV7-2	TRBJ1-1
CASSSDRFGEQYF	TRBV7-3	TRBJ2-7
CASSQVDFGANVLTF	TRBV3-1/TRBV3-2	TRBJ2-6
CASGGTANTEAFF	TRBV19	TRBJ1-1
CASSSGGEEKLFF	TRBV5-1	TRBJ1-4
CASSEDAGTGTDTQYF	TRBV4-3	TRBJ2-3
CASSQERGLAQTNEQFF	TRBV4-1	TRBJ2-1
CASSSQAGGAGGELFF	TRBV7-9	TRBJ2-2
CATSESGGESWNEQFF	TRBV24-1	TRBJ2-1
CASRGDRVVNIQYF	TRBV28	TRBJ2-4
CASSRPNSPLHF	TRBV6-5	TRBJ1-6
CASRLKGTGGRAEAFF	TRBV14	TRBJ1-1
CASSLLSRGDTQYF	TRBV7-2	TRBJ2-3
CASSYAALNYGYTF	TRBV6-2/TRBV6-3	TRBJ1-2
CASSRWIQETQYF	TRBV7-3	TRBJ2-5
CASSLGLANEQFF	TRBV7-3	TRBJ2-1
CSARLGVNTGELFF	TRBV29-1	TRBJ2-2
CASSIPPQDTQYF	TRBV19	TRBJ2-3
CASSYGTGIMTGELFF	TRBV5-1	TRBJ2-2
CASSIGTDNEQFF	TRBV19	TRBJ2-1
CASSPQSTSYEETQYF	TRBV13	TRBJ2-5
CASSSGLAVYNEQFF	TRBV7-3	TRBJ2-1
CASSQQTGYEQYF	TRBV4-3	TRBJ2-7